This TCR beta chain came from a study of T cells in Graves' hyperthyroidism and ophthalmopathy. Study details: The authors collected peripheral blood at initial diagnosis, before any treatment. Study results and limitations: Blood samples included most of the expanded thyroid clonotypes exceeding 0.001.

Germline values: CDR1 SGHRS, CDR2 YFSETQ. The CDR3 has 16 residues. V was cut by 4 bases and J by 0 bases, with 14 bases left in between. Fresh 10 ml peripheral blood yielded PBMCs. For this clonotype: Its matching antigen is unknown.

RNA transcripts gave rise to amplified TCR beta CDR3 regions. Initially, a first-round RT-PCR of the TCR CDR3 employed the HTBI primer set. TCRdb re-derived calls from the multiplex PCR reads in MiXCR, one entry per CDR3 protein. The data hold a few hundred thousand distinct CDR3 sequences, with roughly 13% observed a single time. Sequenced: blood. The chain has TRBV5-1 and TRBJ1-3; perhaps TRBD1 as D (6 bases). The TCR originated in a woman aged 40 to 50 with Graves' ophthalmopathy. The CDR3, as DNA: TGCGCCAGCAGCGCCTCGACAGGATACTCTGGAAACACCATATATTTT. Residues: CASSASTGYSGNTIYF.